This is a list of T cell receptor beta chains from one sample in a study of T cell changes during pregnancy in multiple sclerosis. Profiled with immunoSEQ multiplex PCR; TCRdb holds only in-frame clones, not every one. The repertoire holds approximately 79,000 clones, around 95% seen once, with around 0.75% in the top ten. Here the sequenced sample was peripheral blood, taken in the second trimester of pregnancy. The receptors come from a female donor in good health, enrolled as a control in a pregnancy study. Each CDR3 is given with its conserved first and last residue. A D gene is named only where the DNA matches it firmly. Where a row states a size, it is once, few, many or the class of an expanded clone; other rows omit it.

V gene,J gene,D gene,clone size,CDR3 DNA,CDR3 protein
TRBV20-1,TRBJ2-4,.,.,TGCAGTGCTAGAGCTAAAAACATTCAGTACTTC,CSARAKNIQYF
TRBV27,TRBJ2-7,TRBD2,.,TGTGCCAGCAGTAAGCGGGGGAAGCGCGAGCAGTACTTC,CASSKRGKREQYF
TRBV7-9,TRBJ2-5,TRBD1,.,TGTGCCAGCAGCCTAACCGCAGGGGGCACCCAAGAGACCCAGTACTTC,CASSLTAGGTQETQYF
TRBV19,TRBJ1-2,.,.,TGTGCCAGTAGCGACAGTTACTATGGCTACACCTTC,CASSDSYYGYTF
TRBV7-6,TRBJ2-7,.,.,TGTGCCAGCAGCTTATCTACTCAACCGGGTCCTGGACTCTACGAGCAGTACTTC,CASSLSTQPGPGLYEQYF
TRBV4-3,TRBJ2-1,.,.,TGCGCCAGCAGCCAAGATCCCTCCGGGGAGTACAATGAGCAGTTCTTC,CASSQDPSGEYNEQFF
TRBV4-3,TRBJ2-1,.,.,TGCGCCAGCAGCCCCGCGGACAGGGGCCTAGCGGGGTCCCTCTCGCACAATGAGCAGTTCTTC,CASSPADRGLAGSLSHNEQFF
TRBV27,TRBJ2-3,.,.,TGTGCCAGCAGTTCCAGCGGAACTAGCACAGATACGCAGTATTTT,CASSSSGTSTDTQYF
TRBV5-1,TRBJ2-1,TRBD1,.,TGCGCCAGCAGCACACACCGGGACAGGGAGTCTATAGGGTCCTACAATGAGCAGTTCTTC,CASSTHRDRESIGSYNEQFF
TRBV9,TRBJ1-1,.,.,TGTGCCAGCAGCGCCGGACAGAACACTGAAGCTTTCTTT,CASSAGQNTEAFF
TRBV19,TRBJ1-2,TRBD1,.,TGTGCCAGTAGTACAGGGACAGGGAGGTCCAACTATGGCTACACCTTC,CASSTGTGRSNYGYTF
TRBV19,TRBJ1-2,TRBD1,.,TGTGCCAGTAGTATAGATGGGGACAGGATTTTCTATGGCTACACCTTC,CASSIDGDRIFYGYTF
TRBV19,TRBJ2-5,TRBD2,.,TGTGCCAGTAGTAGGGGACTAGCGGGGGAAGAGACCCAGTACTTC,CASSRGLAGEETQYF
TRBV6-4,TRBJ2-3,TRBD1,.,TGTGCCAGCAGTTTGGAAGGGGGCCAGTCAGATACGCAGTATTTT,CASSLEGGQSDTQYF
TRBV9,TRBJ2-7,TRBD1,.,TGTGCCAGCAGCGTAGATTGGGACAGAGCCTACGAGCAGTACTTC,CASSVDWDRAYEQYF
TRBV6-1,TRBJ1-5,TRBD1,.,TGTGCCAGCAGTGGGGACAGTGCTTATCGCAATCAGCCCCAGCATTTT,CASSGDSAYRNQPQHF
TRBV19,TRBJ1-4,.,few,TGTGCCAGTAACATGCAGGGCGCAACTAATGAAAAACTGTTTTTT,CASNMQGATNEKLFF
TRBV4-3,TRBJ1-3,.,.,TGCGCCAGCAGCCGATCTCTTAGCTCTGGAAACACCATATATTTT,CASSRSLSSGNTIYF
TRBV13,TRBJ1-2,.,.,TGTGCCAGCAGCTTGGGAGGGGTCGACTATGGCTACACCTTC,CASSLGGVDYGYTF
TRBV5-1,TRBJ1-3,.,.,TGCGCCAGCAGCTTGAGCGGGGAGGACACCATATATTTT,CASSLSGEDTIYF
TRBV7-9,TRBJ2-7,.,once,TGTGCCAACGGGGGGCAGGACTACGAGCAGTACTTC,CANGGQDYEQYF
TRBV6-1,TRBJ1-4,TRBD1,.,TGTGCCAGCAGTGAACTGACAGGGGGCGATGAAAAACTGTTTTTT,CASSELTGGDEKLFF
TRBV4-3,TRBJ2-2,TRBD1,.,TGCGCCAGCAGCCAAGGGACAGGCAGCAACACCGGGGAGCTGTTTTTT,CASSQGTGSNTGELFF
TRBV14,TRBJ2-5,TRBD1,.,TGTGCCAGCAGCCAAGATAAGGGACAGAGGTTGGAGACCCAGTACTTC,CASSQDKGQRLETQYF
TRBV4-1,TRBJ2-7,.,.,TGCGCCAGCAGCCAAGATAGGGGGTTTAGCACCTACGAGCAGTACTTC,CASSQDRGFSTYEQYF